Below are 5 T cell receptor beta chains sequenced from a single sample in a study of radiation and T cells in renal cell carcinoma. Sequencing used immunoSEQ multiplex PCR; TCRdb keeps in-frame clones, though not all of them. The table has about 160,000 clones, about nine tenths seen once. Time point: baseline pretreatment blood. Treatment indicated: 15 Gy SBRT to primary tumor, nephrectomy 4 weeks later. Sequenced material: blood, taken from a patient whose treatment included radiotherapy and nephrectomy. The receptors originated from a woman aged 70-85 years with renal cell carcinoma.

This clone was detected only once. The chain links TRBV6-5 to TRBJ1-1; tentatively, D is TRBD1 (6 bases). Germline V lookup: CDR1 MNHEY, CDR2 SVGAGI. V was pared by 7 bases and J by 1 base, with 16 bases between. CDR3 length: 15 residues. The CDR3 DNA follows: TGTGCCAGCACCCACGTCGGGGGGCCGAACACTGAAGCTTTCTTT. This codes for CASTHVGGPNTEAFF.

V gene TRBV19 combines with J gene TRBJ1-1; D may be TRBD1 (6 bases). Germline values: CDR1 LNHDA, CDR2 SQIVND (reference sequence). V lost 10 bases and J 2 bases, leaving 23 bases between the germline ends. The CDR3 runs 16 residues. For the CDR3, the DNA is TGTGCCACCCCTCATTTCGGGGGCAGGGACAACACTGAAGCTTTCTTT. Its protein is CATPHFGGRDNTEAFF.

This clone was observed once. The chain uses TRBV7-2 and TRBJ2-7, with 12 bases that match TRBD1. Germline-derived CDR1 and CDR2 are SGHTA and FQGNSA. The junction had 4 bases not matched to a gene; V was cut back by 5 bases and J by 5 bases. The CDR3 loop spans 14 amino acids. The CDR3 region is CASSTGTGGHEQYF. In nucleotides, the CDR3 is TGTGCCAGCAGCACGGGGACAGGGGGCCACGAGCAGTACTTC. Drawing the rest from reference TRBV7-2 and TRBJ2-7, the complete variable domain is GAGVSQSPSNKVTEKGKDVELRCDPISGHTALYWYRQSLGQGLEFLIYFQGNSAPDKSGLPSDRFSAERTGGSVSTLTIQRTQQEDSAVYLCASSTGTGGHEQYFGPGTRLTVT.

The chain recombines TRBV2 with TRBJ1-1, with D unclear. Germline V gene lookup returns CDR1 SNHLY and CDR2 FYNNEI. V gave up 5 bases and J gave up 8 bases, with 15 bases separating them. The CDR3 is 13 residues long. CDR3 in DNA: TGTGCCAGCAGTAACAATGGGTTACTCGAAGCTTTCTTT. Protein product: CASSNNGLLEAFF. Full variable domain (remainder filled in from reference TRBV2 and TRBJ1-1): EPEVTQTPSHQVTQMGQEVILRCVPISNHLYFYWYRQILGQKVEFLVSFYNNEISEKSEIFDDQFSVERPDGSNFTLKIRSTKLEDSAMYFCASSNNGLLEAFFGQGTRLTVV.

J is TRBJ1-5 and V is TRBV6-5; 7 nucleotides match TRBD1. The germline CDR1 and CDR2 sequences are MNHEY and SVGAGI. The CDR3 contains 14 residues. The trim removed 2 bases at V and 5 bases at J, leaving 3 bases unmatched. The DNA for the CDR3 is TGTGCCAGCAGTTACGACAGGGCTTATCAGCCCCAGCATTTT. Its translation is CASSYDRAYQPQHF.